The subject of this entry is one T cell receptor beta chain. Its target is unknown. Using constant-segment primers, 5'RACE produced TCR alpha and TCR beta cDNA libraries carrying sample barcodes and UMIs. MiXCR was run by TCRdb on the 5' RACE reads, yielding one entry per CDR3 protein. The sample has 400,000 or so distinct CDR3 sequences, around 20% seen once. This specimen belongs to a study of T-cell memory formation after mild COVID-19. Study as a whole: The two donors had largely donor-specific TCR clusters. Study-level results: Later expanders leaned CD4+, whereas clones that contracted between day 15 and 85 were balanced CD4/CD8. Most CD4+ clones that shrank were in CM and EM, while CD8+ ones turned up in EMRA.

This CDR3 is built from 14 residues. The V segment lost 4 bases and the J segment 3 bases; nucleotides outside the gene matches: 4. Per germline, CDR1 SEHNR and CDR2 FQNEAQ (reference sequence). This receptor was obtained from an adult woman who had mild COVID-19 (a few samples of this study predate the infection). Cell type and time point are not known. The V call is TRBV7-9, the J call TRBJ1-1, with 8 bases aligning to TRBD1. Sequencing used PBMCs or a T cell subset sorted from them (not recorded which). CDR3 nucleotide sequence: TGTGCCAGCAGCTCCAGGACAGGGTACACTGAAGCTTTCTTT. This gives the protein CASSSRTGYTEAFF.